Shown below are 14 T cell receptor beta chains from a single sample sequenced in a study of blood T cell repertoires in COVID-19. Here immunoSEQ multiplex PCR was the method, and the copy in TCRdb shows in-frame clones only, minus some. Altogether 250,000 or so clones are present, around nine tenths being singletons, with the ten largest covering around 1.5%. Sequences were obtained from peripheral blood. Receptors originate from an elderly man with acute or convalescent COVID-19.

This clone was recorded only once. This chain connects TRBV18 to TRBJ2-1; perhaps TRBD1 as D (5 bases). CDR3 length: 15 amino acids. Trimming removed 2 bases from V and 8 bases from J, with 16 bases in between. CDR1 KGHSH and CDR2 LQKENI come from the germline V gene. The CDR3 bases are TGTGCCAGCTCACCAGGGGCAGGGCGTTCGGATGAGCAGTTCTTC. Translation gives CASSPGAGRSDEQFF.

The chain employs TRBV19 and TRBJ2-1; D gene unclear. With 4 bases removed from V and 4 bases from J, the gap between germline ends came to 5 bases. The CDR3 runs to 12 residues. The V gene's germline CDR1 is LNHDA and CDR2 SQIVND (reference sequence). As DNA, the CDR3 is TGTGCCAGTAGTAACGGGTACAATGAGCAGTTCTTC. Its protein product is CASSNGYNEQFF.

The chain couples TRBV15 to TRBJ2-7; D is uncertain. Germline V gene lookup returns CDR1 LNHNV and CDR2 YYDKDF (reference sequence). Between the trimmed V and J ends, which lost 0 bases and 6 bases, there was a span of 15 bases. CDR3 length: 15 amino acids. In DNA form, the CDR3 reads TGTGCCACCAGCAGAGACCTCGCTAAGAACGGCGAGCAGTACTTC. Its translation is CATSRDLAKNGEQYF. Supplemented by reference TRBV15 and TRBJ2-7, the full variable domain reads DAMVIQNPRYQVTQFGKPVTLSCSQTLNHNVMYWYQQKSSQAPKLLFHYYDKDFNNEADTPDNFQSRRPNTSFCFLDIRSPGLGDTAMYLCATSRDLAKNGEQYFGPGTRLTVT.

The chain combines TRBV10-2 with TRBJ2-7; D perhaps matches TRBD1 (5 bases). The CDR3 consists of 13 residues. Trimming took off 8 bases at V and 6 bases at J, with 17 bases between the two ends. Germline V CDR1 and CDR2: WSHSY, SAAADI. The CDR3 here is CASQIPTAREQYF. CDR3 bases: TGCGCCAGCCAAATACCGACAGCTCGCGAGCAGTACTTC.

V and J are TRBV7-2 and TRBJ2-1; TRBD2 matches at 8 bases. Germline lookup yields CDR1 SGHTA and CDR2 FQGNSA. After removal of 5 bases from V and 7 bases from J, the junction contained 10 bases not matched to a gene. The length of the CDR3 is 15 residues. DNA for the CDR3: TGTGCCAGCAGCCCCTCTAGCGGGCCAGGGAATGAGCAGTTCTTC. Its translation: CASSPSSGPGNEQFF.

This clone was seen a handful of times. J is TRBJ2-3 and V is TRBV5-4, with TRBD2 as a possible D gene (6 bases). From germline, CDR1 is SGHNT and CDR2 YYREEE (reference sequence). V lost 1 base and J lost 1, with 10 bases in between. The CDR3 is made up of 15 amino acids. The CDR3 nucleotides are TGTGCCAGCAGCTTGCGGGGGACGGGCACAGATACGCAGTATTTT. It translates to CASSLRGTGTDTQYF.

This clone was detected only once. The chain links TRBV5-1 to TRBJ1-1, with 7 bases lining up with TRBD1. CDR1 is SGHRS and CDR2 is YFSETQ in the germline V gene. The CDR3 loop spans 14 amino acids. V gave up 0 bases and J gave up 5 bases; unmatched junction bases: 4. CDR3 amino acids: CASSLDRGRTEAFF. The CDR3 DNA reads TGCGCCAGCAGCTTGGACAGGGGACGGACTGAAGCTTTCTTT.

The CDR3 protein is CASSSPGLAERPYEQYF. The CDR3 DNA is TGTGCCAGCAGTAGTCCGGGACTAGCTGAAAGGCCCTACGAGCAGTACTTC. The chain combines TRBV6-4 with TRBJ2-7, with TRBD2 identical over 9 bases. Germline V gene data show CDR1 as MRHNA and CDR2 as SNTAGT. The CDR3 extends over 17 amino acids. The V and J ends lost 5 bases and 2 bases, in that order; junction bases with no gene match: 13.

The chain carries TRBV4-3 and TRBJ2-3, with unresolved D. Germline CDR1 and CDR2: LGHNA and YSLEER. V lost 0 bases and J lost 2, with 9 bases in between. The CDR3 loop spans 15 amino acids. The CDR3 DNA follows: TGCGCCAGCAGCCAAGAGAGGAGCGACACAGATACGCAGTATTTT. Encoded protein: CASSQERSDTDTQYF.

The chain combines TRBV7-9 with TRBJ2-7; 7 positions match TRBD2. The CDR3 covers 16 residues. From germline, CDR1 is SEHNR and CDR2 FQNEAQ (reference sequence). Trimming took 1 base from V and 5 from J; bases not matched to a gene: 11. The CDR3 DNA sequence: TGTGCCAGCAGCTTAGATCACGCGGGAGAGCACCACGAGCAGTACTTC. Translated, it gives CASSLDHAGEHHEQYF.

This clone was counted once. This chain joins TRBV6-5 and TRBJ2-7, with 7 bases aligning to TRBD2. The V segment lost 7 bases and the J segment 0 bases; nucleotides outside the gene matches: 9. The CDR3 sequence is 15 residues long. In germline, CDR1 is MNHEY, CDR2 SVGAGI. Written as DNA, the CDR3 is TGTGCCAGCACGAGGAGCGGGAACCCCTCCTACGAGCAGTACTTC. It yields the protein CASTRSGNPSYEQYF.

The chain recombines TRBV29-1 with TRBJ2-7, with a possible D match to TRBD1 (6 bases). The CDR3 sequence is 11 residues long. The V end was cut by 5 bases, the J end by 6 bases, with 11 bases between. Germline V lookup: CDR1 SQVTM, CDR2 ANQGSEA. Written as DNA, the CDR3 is TGCAGCGTTCTTGGACAGACCGAGCAGTACTTC. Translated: CSVLGQTEQYF.

CDR3 residues: CASRTGIDYGYTF. The DNA for the CDR3 is TGTGCCAGCAGGACAGGGATAGACTATGGCTACACCTTC. The V and J genes are TRBV28 and TRBJ1-2; 7 nucleotides align to TRBD1. Germline-derived CDR1 and CDR2 are MDHEN and SYDVKM. The CDR3 spans 13 residues. The V and J ends lost 6 bases and 3 bases, in that order; junction bases with no gene match: 4.

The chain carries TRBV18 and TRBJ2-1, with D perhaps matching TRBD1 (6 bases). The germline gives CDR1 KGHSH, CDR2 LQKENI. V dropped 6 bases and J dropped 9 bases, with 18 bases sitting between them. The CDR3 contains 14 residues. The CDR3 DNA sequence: TGTGCCAGCTCCCAACAAACAGGGCGGAGTGAGCAGTTCTTC. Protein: CASSQQTGRSEQFF. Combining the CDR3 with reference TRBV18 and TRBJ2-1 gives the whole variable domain NAGVMQNPRHLVRRRGQEARLRCSPMKGHSHVYWYRQLPEEGLKFMVYLQKENIIDESGMPKERFSAEFPKEGPSILRIQQVVRGDSAAYFCASSQQTGRSEQFFGPGTRLTVL.